These T cell receptor beta chains were read from a single sample in a study of blood T cell repertoires in COVID-19. Libraries were prepared by immunoSEQ multiplex PCR; TCRdb keeps only in-frame clonotypes and omits some of them. Of 200,000 to 300,000 clones listed, almost 90% are singletons. Source material: peripheral blood. These TCRs come from a man older than 75 with acute or convalescent COVID-19. Each CDR3 is given with its conserved first and last residue. The order of the fields is V gene, J gene, D gene, clone size, CDR3 DNA, CDR3 protein. A D gene is named only where the DNA matches it firmly. Rows may omit the clone size; those that give it use once, few, many or a size class.

>TRBV11-1|TRBJ1-1|TRBD1|NA
TGTGCCAGCAGACCCCTGGGGACAGGGGCGACTGAAGCTTTCTTT
CASRPLGTGATEAFF
>TRBV6-6|TRBJ2-3|TRBD2|NA
TGTGCCAGCAGTCCCCAGACTAGCGGGGGACCTAGCACAGATACGCAGTATTTT
CASSPQTSGGPSTDTQYF
>TRBV28|TRBJ2-7|TRBD1|once
TGTGCCAGTATTACGACAGGGTCAACCTACGAGCAGTACTTC
CASITTGSTYEQYF
>TRBV7-2|TRBJ1-5|NA|once
TGTGCCAGCAGCTTAGGGGGAGGTCAGCCCCAGCATTTT
CASSLGGGQPQHF
>TRBV6-2/TRBV6-3|TRBJ2-2|NA|NA
TGTGCCAGCAGTCATCACAGGGTTAACACCGGGGAGCTGTTTTTT
CASSHHRVNTGELFF
>TRBV4-1|TRBJ2-1|TRBD2|NA
TGCGCCAGCAGCCAAGAGCTAGGACTAGCGGGAGAGAATGAGCAGTTCTTC
CASSQELGLAGENEQFF
>TRBV11-2|TRBJ2-1|NA|few
TGTGCCAGCAGCTTCCAAGCGGTTTACAATGAGCAGTTCTTC
CASSFQAVYNEQFF
>TRBV3-1/TRBV3-2|TRBJ2-5|NA|NA
TGTGCCAGCAGCCAAGATGCTCGGTACCAAGAGACCCAGTACTTC
CASSQDARYQETQYF
>TRBV12-3/TRBV12-4|TRBJ2-5|NA|NA
TGTGCCAGCAGTTTGACAGCCCAAGAGACCCAGTACTTC
CASSLTAQETQYF
>TRBV16|TRBJ1-5|NA|NA
TGTGCCAGCAGCCGGAGCCAGCGGGGCAATCAGCCCCAGCATTTT
CASSRSQRGNQPQHF
>TRBV2|TRBJ1-1|NA|NA
TGTGCCAGCAAACAGGACAAGAACACTGAAGCTTTCTTT
CASKQDKNTEAFF
>TRBV5-4|TRBJ2-5|NA|NA
TGTGCCAGCAGCTCACTAATGGGGGGAGAGACCCAGTACTTC
CASSSLMGGETQYF
>TRBV12-5|TRBJ2-2|TRBD2|NA
TGTGCTAGTGGTTCCGGGACTAGCGGGGGTTTGGGCCCCGGGGAGCTGTTTTTT
CASGSGTSGGLGPGELFF
>TRBV28|TRBJ2-2|TRBD2|NA
TGTGCCAGCAGGTCGAGCGGGAGGCGCACCGGGGAGCTGTTTTTT
CASRSSGRRTGELFF
>TRBV15|TRBJ1-4|NA|NA
TGTGCCACCAGCCGTCAACAGGCCGCTAATGAAAAACTGTTTTTT
CATSRQQAANEKLFF
>TRBV18|TRBJ2-7|NA|once
TGTGCCAGCTCTAGACAGGGAGGCTACGAGCAGTACTTC
CASSRQGGYEQYF
>TRBV11-2|TRBJ2-3|TRBD2|NA
TGTGCCAGCAGCTTAGTAGGGGCAGCGGGGGGTGCAGATACGCAGTATTTT
CASSLVGAAGGADTQYF
>TRBV5-5|TRBJ2-3|NA|NA
TGTGCCAGCAGCTTGGGACCAGGTCCCGTGGATACGCAGTATTTT
CASSLGPGPVDTQYF
>TRBV19|TRBJ2-2|NA|NA
TGTGCCAGCAACAGGGTCACCGGGGAGCTGTTTTTT
CASNRVTGELFF
>TRBV7-9|TRBJ2-3|TRBD1|NA
TGTGCCAGCAGACCAGGACAGGGGGCGACAGATACGCAGTATTTT
CASRPGQGATDTQYF
>TRBV7-2|TRBJ2-2|NA|NA
TGTGCCAGCAGCCTAAATACAGGGTCCACCGGGGAGCTGTTTTTT
CASSLNTGSTGELFF
>TRBV6-5|TRBJ2-1|TRBD1|NA
TGTGCCAGCAGTCCACCGGGACAGGGATTTCGGTTCTTC
CASSPPGQGFRFF
>TRBV6-5|TRBJ1-6|NA|few
TGTGCCAGCAGTCGGTCTCCCAATAATTCACCCCTCCACTTT
CASSRSPNNSPLHF
>TRBV4-3|TRBJ2-1|TRBD2|NA
TGCGCCAGCAGCCAAACGGTTAGCGGGAGGGCGTTCTACAATGAGCAGTTCTTC
CASSQTVSGRAFYNEQFF
>TRBV7-9|TRBJ2-7|TRBD1|NA
TGTGCCAGCAGCGACGGGACAGGGGTCAGGTACGAGCAGTACTTC
CASSDGTGVRYEQYF
>TRBV5-1|TRBJ1-6|TRBD1|NA
TGCGCCAGCAGCGCCCGGGACAGGGGTAATTCACCCCTCCACTTT
CASSARDRGNSPLHF
>TRBV6-6|TRBJ2-2|TRBD2|NA
TGTGCCAGCAGTCCTAATCCGGGACTAGCGGGTCAGGTCGGGGAGCTGTTTTTT
CASSPNPGLAGQVGELFF
>TRBV27|TRBJ2-1|TRBD2|NA
TGTGCCAGCACCAGCGGGAGGTTGAGCTCCTACAATGAGCAGTTCTTC
CASTSGRLSSYNEQFF
>TRBV5-5|TRBJ1-2|NA|many
TGTGCCAGCAGCTTGTATCAGGGTCCGAAACGAGGCTACACCTTC
CASSLYQGPKRGYTF